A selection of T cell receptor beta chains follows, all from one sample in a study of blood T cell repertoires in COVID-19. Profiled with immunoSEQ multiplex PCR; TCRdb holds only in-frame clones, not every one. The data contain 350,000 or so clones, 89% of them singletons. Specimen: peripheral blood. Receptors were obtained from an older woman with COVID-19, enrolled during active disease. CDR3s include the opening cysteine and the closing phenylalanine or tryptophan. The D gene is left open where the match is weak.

CASSLMSGAEQPQHF | TRBV7-2 | 15 | NA
CASSLHLGGNTEAFF | TRBV27 | 15 | NA
CASSQMGQGVDEQFF | TRBV3-1/TRBV3-2 | 15 | TRBD1
CASSPPGSGANVLTF | TRBV19 | 15 | NA
CASSQATGGAKDTQYF | TRBV4-2 | 16 | TRBD1
CASSPPGQSSNQPQHF | TRBV7-9 | 16 | TRBD1
CASSAGGGTYEQYF | TRBV5-4 | 14 | NA
CASSEPSYTDTQYF | TRBV6-1 | 14 | NA
CASSPDRRNEKLFF | TRBV13 | 14 | NA
CASSQFRGTEAFF | TRBV14 | 13 | NA
CASSAYSGGAYYEQYF | TRBV6-6 | 16 | TRBD2
CASSFRQGARGTNEKLFF | TRBV28 | 18 | TRBD1
CASTTPQGMGTEAFF | TRBV19 | 15 | NA
CAWSVMQMVFF | TRBV30 | 11 | NA
CASSLRDSINTEAFF | TRBV28 | 15 | NA
CATSSGGDYYGYTF | TRBV15 | 14 | NA
CASSPGVREQYF | TRBV12-3/TRBV12-4 | 12 | NA
CASSYGVGDYSYEQYF | TRBV6-2/TRBV6-3 | 16 | TRBD2
CASSPTGGAPQPQHF | TRBV6-6 | 15 | TRBD1
CSVWTAEKLFF | TRBV29-1 | 11 | NA
CASSQGHTTNEKLFF | TRBV4-2 | 15 | NA
CASSEVQGNSPLHF | TRBV2 | 14 | NA
CASSLGGSYNEQFF | TRBV7-3 | 14 | TRBD2
CASSLPGGNSPLHF | TRBV28 | 14 | TRBD1
CASSDLAGDTGELFF | TRBV6-4 | 15 | TRBD2
CASCGTSGGGTDTQYF | TRBV25-1 | 16 | TRBD2
CSVGTGLSTGELFF | TRBV29-1 | 14 | TRBD1
CSVEGRVDRDTVEAFF | TRBV29-1 | 16 | TRBD1
CASSLTGGSDEKLFF | TRBV5-4 | 15 | TRBD1
CASSLTGGGNTIYF | TRBV5-4 | 14 | NA
CASSPPGLGVAYEQYF | TRBV28 | 16 | NA
CASNDRGSTDTQYF | TRBV19 | 14 | TRBD1